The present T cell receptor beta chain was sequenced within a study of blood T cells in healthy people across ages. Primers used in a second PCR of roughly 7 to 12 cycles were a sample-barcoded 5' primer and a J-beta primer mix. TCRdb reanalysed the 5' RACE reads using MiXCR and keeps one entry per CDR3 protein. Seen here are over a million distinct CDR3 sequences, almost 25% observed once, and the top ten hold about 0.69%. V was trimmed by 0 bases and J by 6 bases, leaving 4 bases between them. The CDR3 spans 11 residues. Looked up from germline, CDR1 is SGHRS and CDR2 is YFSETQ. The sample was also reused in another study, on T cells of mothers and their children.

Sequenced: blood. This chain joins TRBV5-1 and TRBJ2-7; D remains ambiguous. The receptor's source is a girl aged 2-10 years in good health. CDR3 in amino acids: CASSLDIEQYF. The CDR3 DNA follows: TGCGCCAGCAGCTTGGATATCGAGCAGTACTTC. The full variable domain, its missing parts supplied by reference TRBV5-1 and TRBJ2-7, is KAGVTQTPRYLIKTRGQQVTLSCSPISGHRSVSWYQQTPGQGLQFLFEYFSETQRNKGNFPGRFSGRQFSNSRSEMNVSTLELGDSALYLCASSLDIEQYFGPGTRLTVT.